A single sample gave rise to the 22 T cell receptor beta chains below, sequenced in a study of blood T cells in healthy people across ages. Through a sample-barcoded 5' primer and a J-beta primer mix, a second PCR was run for roughly 6 to 11 cycles. TCRdb passed the 5' RACE reads through MiXCR, listing each CDR3 protein once. The profile shows about 830,000 distinct CDR3 sequences, approximately 59% of them singletons. The sequencing sample was made of blood. These receptors were collected from a man under 40 in good health.

This clonotype was counted only a few times. The chain is built from TRBV5-1 and TRBJ1-1; no clear D. The germline V and J ends were trimmed by 1 base and 2 bases, with 3 bases remaining between them. The length of the CDR3 is 12 residues. Germline values: CDR1 SGHRS, CDR2 YFSETQ. The CDR3 coding sequence is TGCGCCAGCAGCTTGAGTAACACTGAAGCTTTCTTT. Its translation is CASSLSNTEAFF.

The chain links TRBV20-1 to TRBJ2-3; TRBD2 is a possible D gene (8 bases). Trimming took off 5 bases at V and 5 bases at J, with 20 bases between the two ends. This CDR3 has 15 amino acids. The V gene's germline CDR1 is DFQATT and CDR2 SNEGSKA (reference sequence). The CDR3 DNA sequence: TGCAGTGCTTCTACCGGGACTAGGGGGCGAGATACGCAGTATTTT. This translates into CSASTGTRGRDTQYF.

The chain couples TRBV3-1 to TRBJ2-6; D perhaps matches TRBD2 (6 bases). Germline CDR1 and CDR2: LGHDT and YNNKEL (reference sequence). V lost 3 bases, J lost 3 bases, and 6 bases lay in between. The CDR3 runs 14 residues. The CDR3 sequence is CASSQRGGANVLTF. The CDR3 coding sequence is TGTGCCAGCAGCCAGCGGGGTGGGGCCAACGTCCTGACTTTC.

DNA for the CDR3: TGTGCCAGCCTTTTAAGACAGGGAGGCTACGAGCAGTACTTC. This translates into CASLLRQGGYEQYF. The chain employs TRBV6-1 and TRBJ2-7; weak D call: TRBD1 (7 bases). CDR1 MNHNS and CDR2 SASEGT come from the germline V gene. Trimming pared 8 bases from V and 3 bases from J, leaving 17 bases between. This CDR3 is 14 amino acids long.

The chain joins TRBV20-1 to TRBJ2-6; no firm D call. The CDR3 has 18 amino acids. Trimming left V 1 base short and J 0 bases short, with 16 bases between. CDR1 is DFQATT and CDR2 is SNEGSKA in the germline V gene (reference sequence). The CDR3 protein is CSARVVQAPVSGANVLTF. In DNA form, the CDR3 reads TGCAGTGCTAGAGTGGTCCAGGCGCCCGTCTCTGGGGCCAACGTCCTGACTTTC.

The chain carries TRBV7-2 and TRBJ2-7, with 7 positions matching TRBD2. Unmatched junction bases numbered 12, after V lost 1 base and J lost 6 bases. Per the germline V gene, CDR1 is SGHTA and CDR2 is FQGNSA. CDR3 length equals 16 residues. The chain's CDR3 is CASSLGAGIGGGEQYF. CDR3 DNA: TGTGCCAGCAGCTTAGGAGCGGGAATTGGGGGGGGCGAGCAGTACTTC.

The chain combines TRBV11-1 with TRBJ2-3; no clear D. Trimming stripped 3 bases from V and 5 bases from J, with 6 bases between. This CDR3 has 12 amino acids. The germline CDR1 and CDR2 sequences are SGHAT and FQDESV (reference sequence). CDR3 DNA sequence: TGTGCCAGCAGCTTCACATTAGATACGCAGTATTTT. Protein product: CASSFTLDTQYF.

The chain recombines TRBV4-2 with TRBJ1-2, with TRBD1 as a possible D gene (6 bases). Trimming shortened V by 0 bases and J by 11 bases, and 19 bases separated the two germline ends. Looked up from germline, CDR1 is LGHNA and CDR2 is YNFKEQ. CDR3 size: 15 residues. The CDR3: CASSQDFIGGDNYTF. CDR3 sequence (DNA): TGTGCCAGCAGCCAAGATTTTATCGGGGGCGATAATTACACCTTC.

The V call is TRBV20-1, the J call TRBJ1-1, with unresolved D. The CDR3 contains 14 residues. V was cut by 3 bases and J by 1 base, with 12 bases left in between. Germline CDR1 and CDR2: DFQATT and SNEGSKA (reference sequence). The CDR3 DNA sequence: TGCAGTGCTAGCTCCGGACGGACGAACACTGAAGCTTTCTTT. The encoded protein is CSASSGRTNTEAFF.

This clonotype has more than one count but fewer than ten. This chain joins TRBV12-3 or TRBV12-4 and TRBJ2-6; no clear D. V lost 7 bases, J lost 2 bases, and 6 bases lay in between. This CDR3 region has 13 residues. The CDR3 spells CASKFPGANVLTF. The DNA of the CDR3 is TGTGCCAGCAAATTCCCTGGGGCCAACGTCCTGACTTTC.

CDR3 coding DNA: TGCAGCACCTCGAAATACACAGTCTATAATTCACCCCTCCACTTT. This sequence encodes CSTSKYTVYNSPLHF. The chain uses TRBV29-1 and TRBJ1-6; unclear D gene. The germline CDR1 and CDR2 sequences are SQVTM and ANQGSEA. The CDR3 loop spans 15 amino acids. The V end was cut by 8 bases, the J end by 3 bases, with 17 bases between.

The table lists this clonotype with a few counts. The rearrangement links TRBV7-2 to TRBJ2-5; D possibly uses TRBD1 or TRBD2 (6 bases each). Germline CDR1 and CDR2: SGHTA and FQGNSA. Between the trimmed V and J ends, which lost 1 base and 2 bases, there was a span of 14 bases. The CDR3 length is 16 residues. The CDR3 nucleotides are TGTGCCAGCAGCTTAGATCGGGGGCGGATGCAAGAGACCCAGTACTTC. Its protein product is CASSLDRGRMQETQYF.

V and J are TRBV12-3 or TRBV12-4 and TRBJ2-5; 10 bases line up with TRBD2. The CDR3 is 16 residues long. With V trimmed by 5 bases and J by 1 base, 7 bases remained unmatched. The CDR3 DNA follows: TGTGCCAGCAGTCCATCACTAGCGGGGAGCCAAGAGACCCAGTACTTC. This codes for CASSPSLAGSQETQYF.

On this clonotype itself: Sequence at one end of the junction differs from germline and may be a read error. This chain links TRBV30 with TRBJ1-5; 7 bases match TRBD1. Germline V gene lookup returns CDR1 GTSNPN and CDR2 SVGIG (reference sequence). The CDR3 length is 15 residues. The CDR3 reads CAWSMAGGSSQPQHF. CDR3 nucleotide sequence: TGTGCCTGGAGTATGGCAGGGGGAAGCAGTCAGCCCCAGCATTTT.

This clonotype was counted only a few times. The chain is built from TRBV6-2 or TRBV6-3 and TRBJ2-1; 8 bases agree with TRBD1. Trimming at V came to 6 bases and at J to 5 bases, leaving 15 bases not matched to a gene. The CDR3 has 17 amino acids. Germline CDR1 and CDR2: MNHEY and SVGEGT. The CDR3 DNA follows: TGTGCCAGCAGAAGTTTACCAGGACAGGGAAAAAACAATGAGCAGTTCTTC. It specifies CASRSLPGQGKNNEQFF.

The CDR3 nucleotides read TGTGCCAGCAGCTTGGGTTTGGCGGTGACTAATGAAAAACTGTTTTTT. As protein: CASSLGLAVTNEKLFF. The chain links TRBV7-2 to TRBJ1-4; no definite D call. Trimming took off 3 bases at V and 2 bases at J, with 13 bases between the two ends. Germline V gene sequence: CDR1 SGHTA, CDR2 FQGNSA. This CDR3 comprises 16 residues.

The rearrangement uses TRBV6-2 or TRBV6-3 and TRBJ2-5, with D uncertain. There are 14 residues in the CDR3. Germline V gives CDR1 MNHEY, CDR2 SVGEGT. Trimming stripped 5 bases from V and 2 bases from J, with 12 bases between. This CDR3 reads CASSKTTLQETQYF. In nucleotides, the CDR3 is TGTGCCAGCAGTAAGACAACCCTACAAGAGACCCAGTACTTC.

V is TRBV15 and J is TRBJ2-5, with 12 bases fitting TRBD2. CDR1 is LNHNV and CDR2 is YYDKDF in the germline V gene (reference sequence). This CDR3 contains 15 residues. After removal of 5 bases from V and 0 bases from J, the junction contained 1 base not matched to a gene. The CDR3, as DNA: TGTGCCACCAGCCGACTAGCGGGGGACCAAGAGACCCAGTACTTC. It is translated as CATSRLAGDQETQYF.

This clonotype was counted between two and nine times. The rearrangement uses TRBV12-3 or TRBV12-4 and TRBJ1-2; 11 bases map to TRBD1. There are 17 residues in the CDR3. Trimming cost V 4 bases and J 4 bases; bases outside gene matches: 11. The DNA for the CDR3 is TGTGCCAGCAGTTCAAAGAGGCCGGGACAGGGGGTCTATGGCTACACCTTC. Protein: CASSSKRPGQGVYGYTF.

The chain carries TRBV20-1 and TRBJ2-5; possibly TRBD2 for D (6 bases). The J call may be mistaken, given a closer DNA end match to TRBJ2-7. This CDR3 is built from 14 residues. Germline loops: CDR1 DFQATT, CDR2 SNEGSKA (reference sequence). CDR3 coding DNA: TGCAGTGCTTTGCCCGGGACTCGTAACTACGAGCAGTACTTC. It yields the protein CSALPGTRNYEQYF.

CDR3 sequence: CSVEDLTAGGYTF. DNA for the CDR3: TGCAGCGTTGAAGATCTGACAGCGGGTGGCTACACCTTC. This chain links TRBV29-1 with TRBJ1-2; tentative D call: TRBD1 (5 bases). CDR1 and CDR2 (germline): SQVTM, ANQGSEA. Deletions cut 0 bases from V and 7 bases from J, with 12 bases between. The CDR3 runs to 13 residues.

The chain employs TRBV11-3 and TRBJ2-3; 12 positions match TRBD1. In germline, CDR1 is SGHNT, CDR2 YENEEA. The CDR3 runs 15 residues. J lost 3 bases, V lost 4 bases, and 2 bases had no gene match. CDR3: CASSWGQGATDTQYF. The CDR3 DNA is TGTGCCAGCAGCTGGGGACAGGGGGCAACAGATACGCAGTATTTT.